Listed below are T cell receptor beta chains from one sample, sequenced in a study of blood T cells in healthy people across ages. TCRdb re-analysed the 5' RACE reads in MiXCR, keeping a single row per CDR3 protein. The data hold 1.4 million or so distinct CDR3 sequences, with 42% observed a single time. The sample consisted of blood. The receptors were gathered from a young woman in good health. CDR3s include the opening cysteine and the closing phenylalanine or tryptophan. D genes are given only for firm matches. Size values are once, few and many counts, or a class for expanded clones, and some rows have none.

TRBJ2-1 | . | . | TRBV29-1 | TGCAGCGTTGAAGACCGGACAGAGTCCTACAATGAGCAGTTCTTC | CSVEDRTESYNEQFF
TRBJ2-3 | many | TRBD2 | TRBV20-1 | TGCAGTGCTAGGGGACTAGCGGGGAGCACAGATACGCAGTATTTT | CSARGLAGSTDTQYF
TRBJ1-4 | . | . | TRBV28 | TGTGCCAGCAGTTCCTCTCGGGCAGGGGTGGGTGAAAAACTGTTTTTT | CASSSSRAGVGEKLFF
TRBJ1-1 | . | TRBD1 | TRBV4-2 | TGTGCCAGCAGCCAGGAGACAGGGCCGAACACTGAAGCTTTCTTT | CASSQETGPNTEAFF
TRBJ2-6 | . | . | TRBV29-1 | TGCAGCGTTGCTGCTGGCATCTCTGGGGCCAACGTCCTGACTTTC | CSVAAGISGANVLTF
TRBJ2-1 | few | TRBD1 | TRBV6-6 | TGTGCCAGCAGCTCCGGGACAGGGAGCGATAATGAGCAGTTCTTC | CASSSGTGSDNEQFF
TRBJ1-3 | . | TRBD1 | TRBV7-9 | TGTGCCAGCAGCGGAATATCGAGGGGGCCCGTAAACACCATATATTTT | CASSGISRGPVNTIYF
TRBJ2-7 | . | . | TRBV25-1 | TGTGCCAGCAGCACATCCCCGGGGGTGGCGAGCTCCTACGAGCAGTACTTC | CASSTSPGVASSYEQYF
TRBJ2-7 | . | . | TRBV29-1 | TGCAGCGTCGGGTTACTAGCTGGGAGCTCCTACGAGCAGTACTTC | CSVGLLAGSSYEQYF
TRBJ2-7 | . | TRBD2 | TRBV24-1 | TGTGCCACCAGTGATGGGACTAGCGGGAGAGGGACCTACGAGCAGTACTTC | CATSDGTSGRGTYEQYF
TRBJ1-2 | . | . | TRBV27 | TGTGCCAGCAGTTTATCGTTGGGTACGGGCTATGGCTACACCTTC | CASSLSLGTGYGYTF
TRBJ1-1 | . | . | TRBV29-1 | TGCAGCGTCGGTGGATCAACCAACACTGAAGCTTTCTTT | CSVGGSTNTEAFF
TRBJ2-5 | . | . | TRBV12-3/TRBV12-4 | TGTGCCAGCAGTCGCCGGCGGGGCGAAGAGACCCAGTACTTC | CASSRRRGEETQYF
TRBJ2-5 | . | TRBD2 | TRBV12-3/TRBV12-4 | TGTGCCAGCAGTTTAGCAAATCTAGCGGGCGTAGAGACCCAGTACTTC | CASSLANLAGVETQYF
TRBJ1-4 | few | TRBD1 | TRBV20-1 | TGCAGTGCTAGAGATACAGGGGGTCGGGAAAAACTGTTTTTT | CSARDTGGREKLFF
TRBJ1-2 | many | . | TRBV5-1 | TGCGCCAGCAGCTCAGACGGGACCTACTATGGCTACACCTTC | CASSSDGTYYGYTF
TRBJ1-1 | few | . | TRBV4-1 | TGCGCCAGCAGCCCAGGGACTCGGAAGATGAACACTGAAGCTTTCTTT | CASSPGTRKMNTEAFF
TRBJ1-5 | . | . | TRBV2 | TGTGCCAGCAGCCAAGACTCCGTCCGACAGCCCCAGCATTTT | CASSQDSVRQPQHF
TRBJ2-7 | . | . | TRBV20-1 | TGCAGTGCTAGAACTAGCTCCTCCTACAATGAGCAGTACTTC | CSARTSSSYNEQYF
TRBJ2-3 | many | . | TRBV10-3 | TGTGCCATCAGGGAGGACGGGCCAGATACGCAGTATTTT | CAIREDGPDTQYF
TRBJ1-2 | . | TRBD1 | TRBV7-2 | TGTGCCAGCAGCTTAGCGATGCCGGGACAGGTCGAAAAAGGCTATGGCTACACCTTC | CASSLAMPGQVEKGYGYTF
TRBJ2-1 | once | . | TRBV11-2 | TGTGCCAGCAGCCCTGACAACTCCTACGAGCAGTTCTTC | CASSPDNSYEQFF
TRBJ1-2 | few | . | TRBV12-3/TRBV12-4 | TGTGCCAGCACATTGGGAGGGGGTGGCTACACCTTC | CASTLGGGGYTF
TRBJ2-5 | . | TRBD2 | TRBV2 | TGTGCCAGCAGTGAAATCGCGGGGGGCAATGAGCAGTACTTC | CASSEIAGGNEQYF
TRBJ2-1 | . | TRBD2 | TRBV29-1 | TGCAGCGTTGATACGGCGGGGGTCATAAGGAATGAGCAGTTCTTC | CSVDTAGVIRNEQFF
TRBJ2-1 | few | TRBD2 | TRBV11-2 | TGTGCCAGCAGCTTACATACTAGCGGCTACAATGAGCAGTTCTTC | CASSLHTSGYNEQFF
TRBJ2-1 | few | . | TRBV6-5 | TGTGCCAGCAGTCGTAAGGCAGGTGAGCAGTTCTTC | CASSRKAGEQFF
TRBJ1-1 | . | TRBD1 | TRBV2 | TGTGCCAGCATGGGGACAGGGAACACTGAAGCTTTCTTT | CASMGTGNTEAFF
TRBJ2-3 | . | TRBD1 | TRBV6-5 | TGTGCCAGCGTCGGGACAGGGGATAGCACAGATACGCAGTATTTT | CASVGTGDSTDTQYF
TRBJ2-7 | few | TRBD2 | TRBV27 | TGTGCCAGCAGGATGACTAGCGGGAGTGCCGAGCAGTACTTC | CASRMTSGSAEQYF
TRBJ1-1 | . | . | TRBV7-9 | TGTGCCAGCAGCTTAGGGGGGGGGCTTAACGCTGAAGCTTTCTTT | CASSLGGGLNAEAFF
TRBJ2-7 | few | TRBD1 | TRBV25-1 | TGTGCCAGCAGAACCACTACCGGGACAGGGTGGGACGAGCAGTACTTC | CASRTTTGTGWDEQYF
TRBJ2-3 | few | . | TRBV20-1 | TGCAGTGCTAGAGATATGACGGGGGGCGGAGATACGCAGTATTTT | CSARDMTGGGDTQYF
TRBJ2-3 | many | . | TRBV6-5 | TGTGCCAGCAGTTATGTTGGATGGGATACGCAGTATTTT | CASSYVGWDTQYF
TRBJ2-1 | many | . | TRBV6-2/TRBV6-3 | TGTGCCAGCCATCAGGGGCGGGGGCAGTTCTTC | CASHQGRGQFF
TRBJ1-1 | few | . | TRBV7-9 | TGTGCCAGCAGCACCCACAGGGCCGGGTACACTGAAGCTTTCTTT | CASSTHRAGYTEAFF
TRBJ2-1 | few | TRBD1 | TRBV4-1 | TGCGCCAGCAGCCACAAAGTAGGGGGCAGCTTCGACAATGAGCAGTTCTTC | CASSHKVGGSFDNEQFF
TRBJ2-3 | . | . | TRBV20-1 | TGCAGCCACTTCGGGGGCGGGGGAACAGATACGCAGTATTTT | CSHFGGGGTDTQYF
TRBJ1-4 | . | . | TRBV29-1 | TGCAGCGTTGGCGGGGGGCAGGGCTCAACTAATGAAAAACTGTTTTTT | CSVGGGQGSTNEKLFF
TRBJ1-1 | . | . | TRBV14 | TGTGCCAGCAGCAGAACTAAAAAGGCTTTTAACACTGAAGCTTTCTTT | CASSRTKKAFNTEAFF
TRBJ2-3 | . | TRBD2 | TRBV7-9 | TGTGCCACCCAACCCAGACTAGCGGGGCCAGATACGCAGTATTTT | CATQPRLAGPDTQYF
TRBJ2-1 | . | TRBD2 | TRBV14 | TGTGTCAGCAGCCGTAGAAGCGGGGGAAACTACAATGAGCAGTTCTTC | CVSSRRSGGNYNEQFF
TRBJ2-7 | once | . | TRBV5-1 | TGCGCCAGCAGCTTGCCAGGGCCTCTCAATGAGCAGTACTTC | CASSLPGPLNEQYF
TRBJ1-2 | . | . | TRBV20-1 | TGCAGTGCTACCACAGGGTTTGGCTACACCTTC | CSATTGFGYTF
TRBJ2-7 | once | TRBD2 | TRBV20-1 | TGCAGTGCTAGAGGCGGGGGGGCCACCTACGAGCAGTACTTC | CSARGGGATYEQYF
TRBJ2-1 | . | TRBD2 | TRBV6-2/TRBV6-3 | TGTGCCAGCAGTTACGATGGCGGGGGACCACTTGAGCAGTTCTTC | CASSYDGGGPLEQFF
TRBJ1-5 | . | . | TRBV20-1 | TGCGGTGCTCAGGGAAACAATCAGCCCCAGCATTTT | CGAQGNNQPQHF
TRBJ2-1 | few | TRBD2 | TRBV30 | TGTGCCTGGAGTTCTGGGACTAGCGGGGCAGGGGATGAGCAGTTCTTC | CAWSSGTSGAGDEQFF
TRBJ2-6 | many | . | TRBV25-1 | TGTGCCAGCAGTATTGGGGCCAACGTCCTGACTTTC | CASSIGANVLTF
TRBJ2-1 | . | TRBD2 | TRBV5-1 | TGCGCCAGCAGCTTTCGTTTGGGAGGGTTCGATGAGCAGTTCTTC | CASSFRLGGFDEQFF
TRBJ2-7 | . | TRBD2 | TRBV20-1 | TGCAGTGCGCGGACTAGCGGGGAGTACAATGAGCAGTACTTC | CSARTSGEYNEQYF
TRBJ2-7 | . | . | TRBV3-1 | TGTGCCAGCAGCCAAGATTTCCCCTACGAGCAGTACTTC | CASSQDFPYEQYF
TRBJ2-1 | few | . | TRBV27 | TGTGCCAGCAGTTGGTTTGAGGGAGCGGACTACAATGAGCAGTTCTTC | CASSWFEGADYNEQFF